The 23 T cell receptor beta chains in this list originate from one sample, sequenced in a study of T cells in localized non-small cell lung cancer. Profiled with immunoSEQ multiplex PCR; TCRdb holds only in-frame clones, not every one. The data show around 20,000 clones, over 80% seen once. The sequenced sample was peripheral blood, obtained before any cancer treatment. Every receptor here comes from a woman aged 35 to 70 with stage I lung adenocarcinoma.

V gene TRBV19 combines with J gene TRBJ2-1, with TRBD1 matching over 9 bases. This CDR3 is built from 13 residues. Germline CDR1 and CDR2: LNHDA and SQIVND (reference sequence). J lost 6 bases, V lost 5 bases, and 2 bases had no gene match. As DNA, the CDR3 is TGTGCCAGTAGTCCGACAGGGGGCAATGAGCAGTTCTTC. Translation gives CASSPTGGNEQFF.

The CDR3 nucleotides are TGTGCCAGCAGCTTAAGTAGAGATCGGCAGACCCAGTACTTC. Protein sequence: CASSLSRDRQTQYF. The V gene is TRBV7-2, the J gene TRBJ2-5; D gene uncertain. Trimming stripped 2 bases from V and 6 bases from J, with 13 bases between. The CDR3 contains 14 residues. Germline-derived CDR1 and CDR2 are SGHTA and FQGNSA.

The genes are TRBV4-3 and TRBJ1-2, with 7 bases that match TRBD1. The CDR3 is 16 residues long. CDR1 is LGHNA and CDR2 is YSLEER in the germline V gene. J was trimmed by 4 bases and V by 0 bases; bases with no gene match: 8. CDR3 sequence: CASSQDVGGRGYGYTF. CDR3 DNA: TGCGCCAGCAGCCAAGATGTAGGGGGCAGAGGCTATGGCTACACCTTC.

J is TRBJ1-5 and V is TRBV27; D uncertain. Trimming removed 5 bases at V and 6 bases at J, with 11 bases between. Germline assignment: CDR1 MNHEY and CDR2 SMNVEV (reference sequence). The CDR3 runs to 13 residues. The CDR3 is CASSPGSIQPQHF. DNA for the CDR3: TGTGCCAGCAGTCCTGGATCAATTCAGCCCCAGCATTTT.

The gene calls are TRBV7-9 and TRBJ1-3, with TRBD1 identical over 8 bases. Germline lookup yields CDR1 SEHNR and CDR2 FQNEAQ (reference sequence). J lost 4 bases, V lost 5 bases, and 7 bases had no gene match. The CDR3 consists of 15 residues. CDR3 loop: CASSQGQATGNTIYF. CDR3 in DNA: TGTGCCAGCAGCCAGGGACAGGCTACAGGAAACACCATATATTTT.

The table lists this clone with a few counts. The chain is built from TRBV11-3 and TRBJ1-6; 8 bases fit TRBD1. This CDR3 comprises 14 residues. In germline, CDR1 is SGHNT, CDR2 YENEEA. V trimming: 5 bases; J trimming: 7 bases; junction bases outside the gene matches: 4. The CDR3 protein is CASSGQGTNSPLHF. CDR3 bases: TGTGCCAGCAGCGGACAGGGTACGAATTCACCCCTCCACTTT.

This chain connects TRBV7-6 to TRBJ1-5; D remains unclear. This CDR3 contains 13 residues. Deletions cut 3 bases from V and 5 bases from J, with 8 bases between. Germline CDR1 reads SGHVS; CDR2 reads FNYEAQ. As DNA, the CDR3 is TGTGCCAGCAGCTTCAGGAAGGATCAGCCCCAGCATTTT. Encoded protein: CASSFRKDQPQHF.

The chain links TRBV5-1 to TRBJ2-7, with TRBD1 matching over 9 bases. After removal of 5 bases from V and 5 bases from J, the junction contained 8 bases not matched to a gene. Germline V gene sequence: CDR1 SGHRS, CDR2 YFSETQ. The CDR3 sequence is 14 residues long. The DNA for the CDR3 is TGCGCCAGCAGGGCCGGGACAGGGACGGACGAGCAGTACTTC. Translated: CASRAGTGTDEQYF.

J is TRBJ2-2 and V is TRBV7-2; possible D gene TRBD1, 5 bases. V lost 1 base and J lost 5, with 11 bases in between. The V gene's germline CDR1 is SGHTA and CDR2 FQGNSA. This CDR3 has 15 amino acids. The CDR3 DNA follows: TGTGCCAGCAGCTTAGTCCAGGGCTGGACCGGGGAGCTGTTTTTT. It encodes CASSLVQGWTGELFF. Variable domain in full (rest from reference TRBV7-2 and TRBJ2-2): GAGVSQSPSNKVTEKGKDVELRCDPISGHTALYWYRQSLGQGLEFLIYFQGNSAPDKSGLPSDRFSAERTGGSVSTLTIQRTQQEDSAVYLCASSLVQGWTGELFFGEGSRLTVL.

This chain connects TRBV6-5 to TRBJ2-7, with 9 bases lining up with TRBD1. The germline V gene encodes CDR1 MNHEY and CDR2 SVGAGI. After removal of 4 bases from V and 5 bases from J, the junction contained 9 bases not matched to a gene. The CDR3 loop spans 15 amino acids. This CDR3 reads CASSSPGQGVNEQYF. CDR3 DNA sequence: TGTGCCAGCAGTTCTCCGGGACAGGGTGTCAACGAGCAGTACTTC.

This clone was seen just once. V gene TRBV5-1 combines with J gene TRBJ2-2, with 8 bases that match TRBD2. With V trimmed by 2 bases and J by 5 bases, 2 bases remained unmatched. CDR1 SGHRS and CDR2 YFSETQ come from the germline V gene. The CDR3 covers 14 residues. CDR3 DNA sequence: TGCGCCAGCAGCTTAGAGCGGGAGACCGGGGAGCTGTTTTTT. This encodes CASSLERETGELFF.

This clone was detected a few times. This chain joins TRBV2 and TRBJ1-2; D ambiguous. The CDR3 runs 13 residues. The germline V gene encodes CDR1 SNHLY and CDR2 FYNNEI. V lost 5 bases to trimming and J lost 2 bases, with 9 bases between them. The CDR3 sequence is CASSRGWNYGYTF. The CDR3 region has the DNA TGTGCCAGCAGTCGGGGATGGAACTATGGCTACACCTTC.

This clone was recorded only once. The chain links TRBV5-1 to TRBJ1-1; perhaps TRBD1 as D (5 bases). This CDR3 has 14 residues. From germline, CDR1 is SGHRS and CDR2 YFSETQ. The germline V and J ends were trimmed by 5 bases and 4 bases, with 15 bases remaining between them. The CDR3 loop is CASRTGGESTEAFF. CDR3 bases: TGCGCCAGCAGGACCGGGGGGGAGAGCACTGAAGCTTTCTTT.

The CDR3: CASRPDRTTGVNTEAFF. The CDR3, as DNA: TGTGCCAGTCGTCCGGACAGGACGACCGGAGTGAACACTGAAGCTTTCTTT. The V call is TRBV27, the J call TRBJ1-1; 7 nucleotides match TRBD1. The CDR3 sequence is 17 residues long. Losses at the gene ends were 9 bases for V and 0 bases for J; bases not matched to a gene: 16. In germline, CDR1 is MNHEY, CDR2 SMNVEV (reference sequence).

The chain recombines TRBV19 with TRBJ2-7; D not resolved. Looked up from germline, CDR1 is LNHDA and CDR2 is SQIVND (reference sequence). The CDR3 has 14 amino acids. The V and J ends lost 2 bases and 6 bases respectively, with 14 bases between them. The CDR3 loop is CASSIRTDVGEQYF. CDR3 DNA sequence: TGTGCCAGTAGTATAAGAACAGATGTTGGCGAGCAGTACTTC.

The chain links TRBV28 to TRBJ1-2, with a tentative D call TRBD1 (6 bases). Germline V gene lookup returns CDR1 MDHEN and CDR2 SYDVKM. This CDR3 region has 14 residues. Trimming left V 2 bases short and J 1 base short, with 8 bases between. Here the CDR3 reads CASSLQDSNYGYTF. CDR3 nucleotides: TGTGCCAGCAGTTTACAGGACAGTAACTATGGCTACACCTTC.

V and J are TRBV11-2 and TRBJ1-5; D ambiguous. The CDR3 contains 12 residues. V dropped 0 bases and J dropped 10 bases, with 7 bases sitting between them. CDR1 and CDR2 from the germline V gene are SGHAT and FQNNGV. CDR3 DNA sequence: TGTGCCAGCAGCTTAGATCTAATACCCCAGCATTTT. This codes for CASSLDLIPQHF.

This chain uses TRBV6-4 with TRBJ1-5; D gene uncertain. This CDR3 region has 13 residues. V lost 3 bases, J lost 4 bases, and 7 bases lay in between. Looked up from germline, CDR1 is MRHNA and CDR2 is SNTAGT. Here the CDR3 DNA reads TGTGCCAGCAGTGAGAAGGCGAATCAGCCCCAGCATTTT. It is translated as CASSEKANQPQHF.

The gene calls are TRBV7-4 and TRBJ2-1; TRBD1 matches 7 bases. With V trimmed by 1 base and J by 3 bases, 6 bases remained unmatched. The CDR3 is 16 amino acids. CDR1 and CDR2 (germline): SGHVT, SQSDAQ. The CDR3 spells CASSLVEQGYYNEQFF. As DNA, the CDR3 is TGTGCCAGCAGCTTAGTGGAACAGGGGTACTACAATGAGCAGTTCTTC.

This chain connects TRBV4-2 to TRBJ1-1; D remains unclear. Looked up from germline, CDR1 is LGHNA and CDR2 is YNFKEQ. The length of the CDR3 is 15 residues. V shed 0 bases and J shed 11 bases, with 19 bases lying between them. The CDR3 bases are TGTGCCAGCAGCCAAGATTCGCAGGCTCCCCTGAGGGCTTTCTTT. Translating gives CASSQDSQAPLRAFF.

The genes are TRBV27 and TRBJ2-7; D gene uncertain. V gave up 3 bases and J gave up 3 bases, with 9 bases separating them. The CDR3 length is 13 residues. The germline V gene encodes CDR1 MNHEY and CDR2 SMNVEV (reference sequence). The CDR3 here is CASSFADGYEQYF. For the CDR3, the DNA is TGTGCCAGCAGTTTCGCGGACGGCTACGAGCAGTACTTC.

This clone occurred a few times. The chain has TRBV13 and TRBJ2-6; 7 bases are shared with TRBD1. This CDR3 contains 15 residues. The junction had 0 bases not matched to a gene; V was cut back by 2 bases and J by 2 bases. The germline gives CDR1 PRHDT, CDR2 FYEKMQ (reference sequence). CDR3 residues: CASSLTGAGANVLTF. For the CDR3, the DNA is TGTGCCAGCAGCTTAACAGGGGCTGGGGCCAACGTCCTGACTTTC.

With regard to this clone: The junction and the germline gene differ at one end; a read error may be behind it. The rearrangement joins TRBV7-7 to TRBJ2-1, with 8 bases matching TRBD2. The CDR3 is made up of 15 amino acids. The germline V gene has CDR1 SSHAT and CDR2 FNYEAQ (reference sequence). The CDR3 DNA follows: TGTGCTAGCAGCTTGTATTACGCTAGCGGGAATGAGCAGTTCTTC. This gives the protein CASSLYYASGNEQFF.